These T cell receptor beta chains were read from a single sample in a study of regulatory T cells in long-lasting Graves disease. Using its own MiXCR run on the multiplex PCR reads, TCRdb lists one record per CDR3 protein. The sample lists hundreds of thousands of distinct CDR3 sequences; about 13% were seen once. These data were likewise used in another study, on T cells in Graves' hyperthyroidism and ophthalmopathy.

Sequencing used peripheral blood mononuclear cells (PBMCs), obtained at new diagnosis, from a patient treated with antithyroid drugs. Source of these receptors: a young man with Graves disease. Both conserved end residues are part of each CDR3. D genes are given only for firm matches. Not every row has a clone size; where given, it reads once, few, many or a size class.

>TRBD2|many|TRBJ2-5|TRBV20-1
TGCAGTGCTAGCGGATTGGGACAGCCTACCCTAGCGGGAGAGGAGACCCAGTACTTC
CSASGLGQPTLAGEETQYF
>.|many|TRBJ2-7|TRBV20-1
TGCAGTGCTAGAGTTCAGTTCTACGAGCAGTACTTC
CSARVQFYEQYF
>.|.|TRBJ2-7|TRBV7-9
TGTGCCAGCATCGGGGCAGCCGGAGGTTACGAGCAGTACTTC
CASIGAAGGYEQYF
>.|few|TRBJ2-1|TRBV19
TGTGCCAGTAGTGACCCTGGGGTTATCTCCTACAATGAGCAGTTCTTC
CASSDPGVISYNEQFF
>TRBD1|.|TRBJ1-1|TRBV18
TGTGCCAGCTCACCATTGCAGGGGGCGGGCACTGAAGCTTTCTTT
CASSPLQGAGTEAFF
>.|.|TRBJ1-2|TRBV19
TGTGCCAGTACCAACTGGACAGTCTATGGCTACACCTTC
CASTNWTVYGYTF
>.|many|TRBJ2-2|TRBV29-1
TGCAGCGTTGGGGCCCCGAGTCGTGTCGGGGAGCTGTTTTTT
CSVGAPSRVGELFF
>.|few|TRBJ2-2|TRBV19
TGTGCCAGTAGTACCGGGACTTATCTCGGGAACACCGGGGAGCTGTTTTTT
CASSTGTYLGNTGELFF
>TRBD2|few|TRBJ2-1|TRBV7-9
TGTGCCAGCAGCTTAGGCATTAAACTAGCGGGAATAAACAATGAGCAGTTCTTC
CASSLGIKLAGINNEQFF
>TRBD2|many|TRBJ2-1|TRBV12-3/TRBV12-4
TGTGCCAGCAGTTTTGCGGGGGGATCGATAAGCAATGAGCAGTTCTTC
CASSFAGGSISNEQFF
>.|many|TRBJ1-4|TRBV6-1
TGTGCCAGCATTAGGGAGGCTGGGGAAAAACTGTTTTTT
CASIREAGEKLFF
>TRBD2|few|TRBJ2-2|TRBV9
TGTGCCAGCAGCGTAGTTCCTAGCGGGAACACCGGGGAGCTGTTTTTT
CASSVVPSGNTGELFF
>.|many|TRBJ2-1|TRBV2
TGTGCCAGCACCGCGGAGAACTCCTACAATGAGCAGTTCTTC
CASTAENSYNEQFF
>TRBD2|.|TRBJ2-1|TRBV7-9
TGTGCCAAAAGGACTAGCGAGAGTGGCTCCTACAATGAGCAGTTCTTC
CAKRTSESGSYNEQFF
>TRBD1|.|TRBJ2-2|TRBV20-1
TGCAGTGCTAGCCGACTGGGGACAGCGAACACCGGGGAGCTGTTTTTT
CSASRLGTANTGELFF
>.|.|TRBJ2-7|TRBV6-1
TGTGCCAGCAGTGAAGGGACACCCGTCTCCTACGAGCAGTACTTC
CASSEGTPVSYEQYF
>.|many|TRBJ2-1|TRBV20-1
TGCAGTGCTAGAGATCTTGCTGTCTTCTACAATGAGCAGTTCTTC
CSARDLAVFYNEQFF
>.|.|TRBJ2-3|TRBV20-1
TGCAGTGCTAGACTTTCCCCAGGGATCGATACGCAGTATTTT
CSARLSPGIDTQYF
>.|many|TRBJ1-5|TRBV12-3/TRBV12-4
TGTGCCAGCAGTTTAGTTGTGGGAGGGGGTAAGCCCCAGCATTTT
CASSLVVGGGKPQHF
>.|many|TRBJ1-1|TRBV20-1
TGCAGTGCTCCGACAGGACGCACTGAAGCTTTCTTT
CSAPTGRTEAFF
>TRBD2|few|TRBJ2-2|TRBV15
TGTGCCACCAGCAAAGAGGGCGGGGGGTCCGGGGAGCTGTTTTTT
CATSKEGGGSGELFF
>TRBD1|many|TRBJ2-5|TRBV5-4
TGTGCCAGCAGCGGCAGGACAGGGGGCCACCCGGAGACCCAGTACTTC
CASSGRTGGHPETQYF
>.|.|TRBJ1-2|TRBV4-1
TGCGCCAGCAGCCAAGAAGTCAACGGACCGCTCTATGGCTACACCTTC
CASSQEVNGPLYGYTF
>.|.|TRBJ2-3|TRBV6-2/TRBV6-3
TGTGCCAGCAGTTACTTGGCTAGCCATAGCACAGATACGCAGTATTTT
CASSYLASHSTDTQYF
>.|many|TRBJ2-7|TRBV20-1
TGCAGTGCGCGGCGGGACGAGCAGTACTTC
CSARRDEQYF
>TRBD1|many|TRBJ2-3|TRBV20-1
TGCAGTGCTAGGGATCTCCAGGGGGCAGATACGCAGTATTTT
CSARDLQGADTQYF
>.|.|TRBJ2-5|TRBV7-9
TGTGCCAGCAGCTCCAGCGCCCAAGAGACCCAGTACTTC
CASSSSAQETQYF
>.|many|TRBJ2-7|TRBV19
TGTGCCAGTACCCCCGCGGGATCACCTTCCTACGAGCAGTACTTC
CASTPAGSPSYEQYF
>.|.|TRBJ1-5|TRBV4-1
TGCGCCAGCAGACTCGAGGAACAGAGAGATCAGCCCCAGCATTTT
CASRLEEQRDQPQHF
>.|few|TRBJ1-2|TRBV5-1
TGCGCCAGCAGCTTGGATTGGAGACAAGGGGGTAACGGCTACACCTTC
CASSLDWRQGGNGYTF
>TRBD2|.|TRBJ2-7|TRBV10-3
TGTGCCATCAGTGAGTCGGTGGCTAGCGGGACCCGCGAGCAGTACTTC
CAISESVASGTREQYF